The rows below give T cell receptor beta chains drawn from one sample of a study of blood T cell repertoires in COVID-19. TCRdb keeps only in-frame clones here, not all; method: immunoSEQ multiplex PCR. The sample consists of fewer than 150,000 clones, 90% of them appearing once. The sequenced sample was peripheral blood. Receptor source: a woman at least 80 years old with acute or convalescent COVID-19. Each CDR3 is given with its conserved first and last residue. Each record gives: V gene, J gene, clone size, CDR3 length, D gene, CDR3 protein, CDR3 DNA. D genes are given only for firm matches. Rows give clone size only sometimes, using once, few, many, or a class for an expanded clone.

>TRBV5-8|TRBJ1-3|once|16|-
CASSLVGFSSGNTIYF
TGTGCCAGCAGCTTGGTCGGGTTTTCCTCTGGAAACACCATATATTTT
>TRBV6-6|TRBJ1-1|-|13|-
CASSYTPGTEAFF
TGTGCCAGCAGTTATACCCCCGGCACTGAAGCTTTCTTT
>TRBV29-1|TRBJ2-5|-|12|-
CSVVSGSETQYF
TGCAGCGTTGTGTCGGGGTCGGAGACCCAGTACTTC
>TRBV12-5|TRBJ1-2|-|13|TRBD1
CASGLWDRDGYTF
TGTGCTAGTGGTTTGTGGGACAGGGATGGCTACACCTTC
>TRBV19|TRBJ1-1|-|13|-
CASSIDPSGLAFF
TGTGCCAGTAGTATAGACCCCTCAGGGTTAGCTTTCTTT
>TRBV2|TRBJ1-1|-|13|TRBD1
CASSLQGGTEAFF
TGTGCCAGCAGTCTACAGGGGGGCACTGAAGCTTTCTTT
>TRBV18|TRBJ1-2|-|15|-
CASSPERASIYGYTF
TGTGCCAGCTCACCGGAGAGGGCCAGTATCTATGGCTACACCTTC
>TRBV6-4|TRBJ1-1|-|11|TRBD1
CASTQDREAFF
TGTGCCAGCACTCAGGACAGGGAGGCTTTCTTT
>TRBV18|TRBJ1-1|-|13|TRBD1
CATGQGANTEAFF
TGTGCCACCGGACAGGGGGCCAACACTGAAGCTTTCTTT
>TRBV19|TRBJ1-2|-|13|TRBD1
CASTDRGLDGYTF
TGTGCCAGTACCGACAGGGGGCTTGATGGCTACACCTTC
>TRBV9|TRBJ2-5|-|15|-
CASSESTGSQETQYF
TGTGCCAGCAGCGAGTCGACAGGATCGCAAGAGACCCAGTACTTC
>TRBV6-1|TRBJ2-4|once|19|TRBD1
CASSELDRVTAGAKNIQYF
TGTGCCAGCAGTGAACTGGACAGGGTGACCGCGGGAGCCAAAAACATTCAGTACTTC
>TRBV5-1|TRBJ2-1|-|14|-
CASSLKGIDNEQFF
TGCGCCAGCAGCTTGAAGGGGATCGACAATGAGCAGTTCTTC
>TRBV4-1|TRBJ2-1|-|12|-
CASSQRGGEQFF
TGCGCCAGCAGCCAAAGGGGAGGCGAGCAGTTCTTC
>TRBV2|TRBJ2-1|-|13|TRBD2
CASGETSGNEQFF
TGTGCCAGCGGGGAGACTAGCGGCAATGAGCAGTTCTTC
>TRBV11-2|TRBJ2-7|-|12|-
CASSLKLYEQYF
TGTGCCAGCAGCTTAAAACTCTACGAGCAGTACTTC
>TRBV6-5|TRBJ2-7|-|14|TRBD2
CASRNGGASFEQYF
TGTGCCAGCCGTAACGGGGGGGCATCATTCGAGCAGTACTTC
>TRBV12-5|TRBJ2-2|-|16|-
CASGTGVALNTGELFF
TGTGCTAGTGGCACGGGGGTAGCTTTGAACACCGGGGAGCTGTTTTTT
>TRBV28|TRBJ2-1|-|16|TRBD2
CASSSTASGGVVEQFF
TGTGCCAGCAGTAGCACCGCTAGCGGGGGGGTGGTTGAGCAGTTCTTC
>TRBV18|TRBJ1-2|-|14|-
CASSLQGQNYGYTF
TGTGCCAGCTCACTACAGGGCCAGAACTATGGCTACACCTTC
>TRBV5-1|TRBJ2-4|once|15|-
CASSQDNLAKNIQYF
TGCGCCAGCAGCCAGGACAACCTAGCCAAAAACATTCAGTACTTC
>TRBV24-1|TRBJ1-5|-|13|-
CATSETATRGQHF
TGTGCCACCAGTGAAACTGCAACTCGTGGCCAGCATTTT
>TRBV19|TRBJ1-1|-|14|-
CASSPDWYSGGAFF
TGTGCCAGTAGCCCGGATTGGTACTCTGGGGGGGCTTTCTTT
>TRBV7-2|TRBJ1-2|-|13|-
CASSFGQFYGYTF
TGTGCCAGCAGCTTCGGACAGTTCTATGGCTACACCTTC
>TRBV2|TRBJ1-2|-|13|-
CASSEGRQYGYTF
TGTGCCAGCAGTGAGGGCAGACAGTATGGCTACACCTTC
>TRBV6-5|TRBJ2-1|-|16|TRBD1
CASSYSRQGVFDEQFF
TGTGCCAGCAGTTACTCGAGACAGGGTGTATTCGATGAGCAGTTCTTC
>TRBV6-5|TRBJ2-5|-|15|TRBD1
CASSYQGQVQETQYF
TGTGCCAGCAGTTACCAGGGACAGGTACAAGAGACCCAGTACTTC
>TRBV19|TRBJ2-5|-|14|TRBD1
CASSTTGGRETQYF
TGTGCCAGTAGTACCACAGGGGGCCGGGAGACCCAGTACTTC
>TRBV7-9|TRBJ1-2|-|13|TRBD1
CASSFAGGHGYTF
TGTGCCAGCAGCTTTGCAGGGGGCCATGGCTACACCTTC
>TRBV7-3|TRBJ2-1|-|14|TRBD2
CARRSQRGHNEQFF
TGTGCCAGAAGATCCCAGCGGGGGCACAATGAGCAGTTCTTC
>TRBV7-2|TRBJ1-2|-|13|TRBD1
CASSQGQGGGYTF
TGTGCCAGCAGCCAAGGACAGGGAGGAGGCTACACCTTC
>TRBV14|TRBJ1-2|once|15|TRBD1
CASSQDLRGMNGYTF
TGTGCCAGCAGCCAAGATCTCAGGGGGATGAATGGCTACACCTTC
>TRBV7-8|TRBJ1-2|once|14|-
CASSLGGQVYGYTF
TGTGCCAGCAGCTTAGGTGGTCAGGTCTATGGCTACACCTTC
>TRBV6-5|TRBJ1-2|-|15|TRBD1
CASSYSGTGDYGYTF
TGTGCCAGCAGTTACTCGGGGACAGGGGATTATGGCTACACCTTC
>TRBV11-2|TRBJ1-1|-|14|-
CASSPGQTNTEAFF
TGTGCCAGCAGCCCCGGACAGACGAACACTGAAGCTTTCTTT
>TRBV4-2|TRBJ2-5|-|18|TRBD2
CASSQVSLAGGLGETQYF
TGTGCCAGCAGCCAAGTATCACTAGCGGGGGGGCTCGGGGAGACCCAGTACTTC
>TRBV10-3|TRBJ1-1|-|12|-
CATRGRGTEAFF
TGTGCCACGCGGGGGCGGGGCACTGAAGCTTTCTTT
>TRBV23-1|TRBJ1-5|-|15|-
CAGAASEYSNQPQHF
TGCGCCGGAGCAGCTTCCGAATATAGCAATCAGCCCCAGCATTTT
>TRBV6-5|TRBJ1-2|-|13|TRBD1
CASSLGQFYGYTF
TGTGCCAGCAGTTTGGGACAGTTCTATGGCTACACCTTC
>TRBV6-5|TRBJ1-2|once|14|-
CASSLQEGNYGYTF
TGTGCCAGCAGTTTACAGGAGGGGAACTATGGCTACACCTTC
>TRBV27|TRBJ1-4|-|15|-
CASSLSGAIYEKLFF
TGTGCCAGCAGTTTGTCAGGGGCCATCTATGAAAAACTGTTTTTT
>TRBV5-1|TRBJ1-4|-|16|TRBD1
CASSPNQGAGNEKLFF
TGCGCCAGCAGCCCAAACCAGGGGGCGGGTAATGAAAAACTGTTTTTT
>TRBV30|TRBJ2-2|once|17|TRBD1
CAWAGTSGTGVTGELFF
TGTGCCTGGGCTGGAACGAGCGGGACAGGGGTAACCGGGGAGCTGTTTTTT
>TRBV7-2|TRBJ2-6|once|18|-
CASTLPQGQSLRANVLTF
TGTGCCAGCACCCTTCCCCAGGGGCAATCTCTTAGGGCCAACGTCCTGACTTTC
>TRBV6-4|TRBJ2-2|-|14|TRBD1
CASSGTGNTGELFF
TGTGCCAGCAGCGGGACAGGGAACACCGGGGAGCTGTTTTTT
>TRBV7-6|TRBJ2-1|-|15|TRBD2
CASSFSSGANNEQFF
TGTGCCAGCAGTTTCAGTAGCGGGGCCAACAATGAGCAGTTCTTC
>TRBV2|TRBJ2-4|-|16|TRBD1
CASTLGQGVAKNIQYF
TGTGCCAGCACCCTCGGACAGGGTGTTGCCAAAAACATTCAGTACTTC
>TRBV7-2|TRBJ1-6|-|15|TRBD1
CASSPHATGNSPLHF
TGTGCCAGCAGCCCTCACGCGACAGGGAATTCACCCCTCCACTTT
>TRBV9|TRBJ2-7|-|16|TRBD2
CASSVEGLAGVYEQYF
TGTGCCAGCAGCGTAGAGGGACTAGCGGGGGTCTACGAGCAGTACTTC
>TRBV7-8|TRBJ1-1|-|13|-
CASSFAGETEAFF
TGTGCCAGCAGCTTTGCGGGGGAAACTGAAGCTTTCTTT
>TRBV5-1|TRBJ2-7|-|14|-
CASSLMTIPYEQYF
TGCGCCAGCAGCCTTATGACTATTCCCTACGAGCAGTACTTC